This T cell receptor (beta chain) was identified during a study of cytomegalovirus exposure and HLA in healthy donors (dated by TCRdb to 2015 to 2018). For context, the study as a whole: A later analysis indicated that the 90 to 150 validation repertoires were generated on the platform also employed for the 650 to 850 repertoires of the first cohort. The study aimed to test whether signatures of past pathogen exposure could be identified by cataloging public T cell receptors. Besides the first cohort of 550 to 750 subjects, a separate validation cohort made up of 95 to 150 different subjects was used. To predict cytomegalovirus infection status, the study brought together high-throughput TCR immunosequencing, statistical association of individual TCRs with disease status, and machine learning.

Donors formed part of the validation cohort, which comprised about 120 subjects and was distinct from the first cohort of fewer than 750 subjects. The CDR3 goes from the cysteine to the valine over 17 residues. The CDR3 DNA has 51 bases and is translated from base 1. CDR1 and CDR2 (SGHVS, FQNEAQ) derive from the germline V gene. Clipping removes 0 bases from V and 3 bases from J, with 7 as the unmatched junction base count. This clone has a single count. Its antigen specificity is not known. Within one base of it there is no much larger clone, and no base qualities were kept. Results and caveats for the whole study, not just this receptor: A few of the identified cytomegalovirus-associated TCR beta chains were confirmed in vitro to be specific for cytomegalovirus antigens. The classifier was reported to diagnose cytomegalovirus status with high specificity and sensitivity in both the original and validation cohorts. The validation cohort had no HLA typing available for a later analysis, so co-occurrence within that cohort was assessed over all 130 or so repertoires. While some public TCRs were present in many individuals, most TCR sequences turned up only very rarely across donors. Subsequent analysis determined that TCRs grouped into clusters in the first cohort also showed a tendency toward co-occurrence across the 90 to 150 validation repertoires, and roughly 95% of cluster scores exceeded 0. A total of 150 to 200 TCR beta chains were listed by the study as associated with cytomegalovirus. According to the authors, the approach could potentially be generalized to other disease states and immunological phenotypes.

Library method: the immunoSEQ multiplex PCR assay. Under the source paper's analysis protocol: A statistical classification framework was built to diagnose cytomegalovirus status from the catalog of TCR beta chain sequences. In TCRdb, the immuneACCESS table is reduced to in-frame sequences with V and J assigned. These tables do not hold every clone; where another copy was compared, an unresolved V gene accounts for under half, and the others remain unexplained. Clone size and V and J calls were adopted from that table, with D and trimming inferred from the DNA. The sample table records roughly 90,000 clones; 85% of these occur just once. The ten largest clones take up more than 20% of the sample.

The chain uses TRBV7-8 and TRBJ2-7, with 11 bases in between that match TRBD1. The clonotype was recovered from a man between 18 and 35 years old in good health and CMV-seropositive. Sequencing input: PBMCs. The CDR3 here reads CASSLAPGQGAYYEQYV. The DNA is TGTGCCAGCAGCTTAGCCCCTGGACAGGGGGCTTACTACGAGCAGTACGTC.